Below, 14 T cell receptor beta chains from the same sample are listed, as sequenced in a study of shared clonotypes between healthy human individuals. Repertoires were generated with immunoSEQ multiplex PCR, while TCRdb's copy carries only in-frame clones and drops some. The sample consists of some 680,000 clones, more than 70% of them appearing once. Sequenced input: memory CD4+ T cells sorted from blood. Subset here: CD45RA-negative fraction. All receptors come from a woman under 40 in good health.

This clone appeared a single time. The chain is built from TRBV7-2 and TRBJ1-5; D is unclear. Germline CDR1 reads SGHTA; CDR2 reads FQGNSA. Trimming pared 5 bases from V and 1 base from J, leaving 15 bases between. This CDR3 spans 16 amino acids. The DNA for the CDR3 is TGTGCCAGCAGCCCGTACGGAGCGGGGAGCAATCAGCCCCAGCATTTT. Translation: CASSPYGAGSNQPQHF.

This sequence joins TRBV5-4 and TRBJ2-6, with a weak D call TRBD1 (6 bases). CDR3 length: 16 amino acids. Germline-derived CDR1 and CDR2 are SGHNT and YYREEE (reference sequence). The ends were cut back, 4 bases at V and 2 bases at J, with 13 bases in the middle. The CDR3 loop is CASSPTNRAGANVLTF. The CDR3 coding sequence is TGTGCCAGCAGCCCGACAAACAGGGCTGGGGCCAACGTCCTGACTTTC.

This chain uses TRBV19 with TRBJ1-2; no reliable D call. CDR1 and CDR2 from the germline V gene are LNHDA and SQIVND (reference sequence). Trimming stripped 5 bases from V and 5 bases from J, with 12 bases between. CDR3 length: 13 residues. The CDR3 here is CASSPRGWYGYTF. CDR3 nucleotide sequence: TGTGCCAGTAGTCCCCGTGGTTGGTATGGCTACACCTTC. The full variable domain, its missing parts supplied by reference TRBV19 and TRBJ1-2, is DGGITQSPKYLFRKEGQNVTLSCEQNLNHDAMYWYRQDPGQGLRLIYYSQIVNDFQKGDIAEGYSVSREKKESFPLTVTSAQKNPTAFYLCASSPRGWYGYTFGSGTRLTVV.

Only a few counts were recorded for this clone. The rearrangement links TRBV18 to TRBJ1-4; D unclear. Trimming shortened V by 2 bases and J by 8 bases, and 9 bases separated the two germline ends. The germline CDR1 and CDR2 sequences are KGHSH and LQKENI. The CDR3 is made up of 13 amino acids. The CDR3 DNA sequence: TGTGCCAGCTCACCAGATCCAGCCGAAAAACTGTTTTTT. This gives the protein CASSPDPAEKLFF.

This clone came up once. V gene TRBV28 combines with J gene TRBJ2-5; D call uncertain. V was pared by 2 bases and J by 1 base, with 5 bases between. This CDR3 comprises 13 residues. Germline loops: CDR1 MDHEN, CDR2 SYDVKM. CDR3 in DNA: TGTGCCAGCAGTTTAGTATTCCAAGAGACCCAGTACTTC. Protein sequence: CASSLVFQETQYF.

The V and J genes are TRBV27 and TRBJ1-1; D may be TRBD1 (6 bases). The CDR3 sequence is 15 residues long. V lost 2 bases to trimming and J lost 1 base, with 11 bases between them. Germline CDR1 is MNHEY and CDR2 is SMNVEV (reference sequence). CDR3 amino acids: CASSLGGLGNTEAFF. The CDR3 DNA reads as TGTGCCAGCAGTTTAGGGGGGCTGGGGAACACTGAAGCTTTCTTT.

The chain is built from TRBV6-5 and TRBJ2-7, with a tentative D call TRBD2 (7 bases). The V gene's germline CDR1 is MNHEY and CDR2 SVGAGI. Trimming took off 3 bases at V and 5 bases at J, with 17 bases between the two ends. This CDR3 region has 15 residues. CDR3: CASSYRRGGGDEQYF. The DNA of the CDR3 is TGTGCCAGCAGTTATCGTAGAGGCGGGGGCGACGAGCAGTACTTC.

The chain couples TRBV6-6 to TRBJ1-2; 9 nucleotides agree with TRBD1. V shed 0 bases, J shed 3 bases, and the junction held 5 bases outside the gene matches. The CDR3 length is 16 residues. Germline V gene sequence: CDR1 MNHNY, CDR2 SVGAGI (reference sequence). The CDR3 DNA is TGTGCCAGCAGTTACTCCACAGGACAGGGGCACTATGGCTACACCTTC. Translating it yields CASSYSTGQGHYGYTF.

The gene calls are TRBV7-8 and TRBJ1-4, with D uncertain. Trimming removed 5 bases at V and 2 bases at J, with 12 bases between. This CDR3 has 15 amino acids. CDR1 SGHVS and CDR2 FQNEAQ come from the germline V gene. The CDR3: CASSLIESTNEKLFF. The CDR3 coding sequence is TGTGCCAGCAGCCTGATCGAAAGCACTAATGAAAAACTGTTTTTT. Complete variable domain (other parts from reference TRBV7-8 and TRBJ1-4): GAGVSQSPRYKVAKRGQDVALRCDPISGHVSLFWYQQALGQGPEFLTYFQNEAQLDKSGLPSDRFFAERPEGSVSTLKIQRTQQEDSAVYLCASSLIESTNEKLFFGSGTQLSVL.

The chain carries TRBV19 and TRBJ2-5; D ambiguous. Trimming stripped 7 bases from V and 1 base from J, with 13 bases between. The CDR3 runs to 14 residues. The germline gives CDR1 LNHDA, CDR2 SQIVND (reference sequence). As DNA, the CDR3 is TGTGCCAGTAAAAGCAGGCCTATCCAAGAGACCCAGTACTTC. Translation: CASKSRPIQETQYF.

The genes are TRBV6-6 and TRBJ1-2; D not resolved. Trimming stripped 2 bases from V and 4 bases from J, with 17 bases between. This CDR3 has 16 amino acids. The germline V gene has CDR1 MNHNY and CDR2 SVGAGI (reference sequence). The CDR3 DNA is TGTGCCAGCAGTTACCCCAACCCCTCCAGTGCCTATGGCTACACCTTC. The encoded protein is CASSYPNPSSAYGYTF.

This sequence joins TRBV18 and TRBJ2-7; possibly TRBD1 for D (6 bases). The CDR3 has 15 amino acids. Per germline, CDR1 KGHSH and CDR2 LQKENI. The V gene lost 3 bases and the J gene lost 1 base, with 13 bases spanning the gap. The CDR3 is CASSPGQRQSYEQYF. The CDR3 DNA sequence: TGTGCCAGCTCACCTGGACAGCGCCAATCCTACGAGCAGTACTTC.

The CDR3, as DNA: TGCAGCATAAGGCTGTATGAGCAGTTCTTC. It translates to CSIRLYEQFF. The rearrangement joins TRBV29-1 to TRBJ2-1, with D unclear. Germline-derived CDR1 and CDR2 are SQVTM and ANQGSEA. The ends were cut back, 8 bases at V and 8 bases at J, with 10 bases in the middle. This CDR3 comprises 10 residues.

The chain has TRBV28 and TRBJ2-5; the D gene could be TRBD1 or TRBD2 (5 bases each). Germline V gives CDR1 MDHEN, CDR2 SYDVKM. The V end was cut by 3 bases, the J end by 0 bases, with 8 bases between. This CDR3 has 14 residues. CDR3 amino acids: CASSFPGHQETQYF. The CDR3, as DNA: TGTGCCAGCAGTTTCCCGGGACACCAAGAGACCCAGTACTTC.